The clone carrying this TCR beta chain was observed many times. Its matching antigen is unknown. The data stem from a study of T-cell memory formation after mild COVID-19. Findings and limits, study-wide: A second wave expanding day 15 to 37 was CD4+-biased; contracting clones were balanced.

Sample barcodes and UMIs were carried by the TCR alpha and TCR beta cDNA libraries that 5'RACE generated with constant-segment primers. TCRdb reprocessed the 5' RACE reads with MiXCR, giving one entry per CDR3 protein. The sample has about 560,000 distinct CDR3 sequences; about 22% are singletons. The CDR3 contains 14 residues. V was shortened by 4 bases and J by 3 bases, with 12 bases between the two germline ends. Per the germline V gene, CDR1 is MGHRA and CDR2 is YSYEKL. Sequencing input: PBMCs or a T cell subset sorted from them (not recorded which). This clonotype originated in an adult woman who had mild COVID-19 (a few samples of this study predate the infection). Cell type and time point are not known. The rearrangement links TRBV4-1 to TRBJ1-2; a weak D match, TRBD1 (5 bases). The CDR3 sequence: CASSPPGGDYGYTF. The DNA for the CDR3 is TGCGCCAGCAGCCCGCCGGGAGGGGACTATGGCTACACCTTC.